This TCR beta chain emerged from a study of cytotoxic CD8 clonotypes in ibrutinib-treated CLL. Findings and limits, study-wide: Clonality went up at the time of ibrutinib response, stayed stable in sustained remission, and later dropped back toward its baseline level at progression. Clonality was higher at baseline than in age-matched healthy donors and tracked circulating CD8+ T-cell counts. Once treatment began, public clonotypes, which were uncommon, contracted or stayed stable. Samples from sustained-remission and progressing patients were taken at different times.

For this clone: Its antigen remains unidentified.

The table came from immunoSEQ multiplex PCR; TCRdb's copy has only in-frame clones and leaves some out. Found here are about 160,000 clones, roughly four fifths of them singletons; the top ten hold 2% to 2.5%. This CDR3 region has 13 residues. Germline V gene lookup returns CDR1 LNHDA and CDR2 SQIVND (reference sequence). V was shortened by 5 bases and J by 4 bases, with 9 bases between the two germline ends. The rearrangement joins TRBV19 to TRBJ2-1, with D unresolved. The sequencing here drew on PBMCs, taken after 12 months of ibrutinib treatment. The source of this sequence is a human donor with chronic lymphocytic leukemia. The CDR3 protein is CASSPTRYNEQFF. CDR3 coding DNA: TGTGCCAGTAGTCCCACACGTTACAATGAGCAGTTCTTC.